Below are 8 T cell receptor beta chains sequenced from a single sample in a study of blood T cell repertoires in COVID-19 (TCRdb year 2020). Receptor libraries were prepared by the immunoSEQ multiplex PCR assay. Here the immuneACCESS table is served through TCRdb, limited to in-frame sequences with V and J called. Missing clones are a known gap in these copies; in checked studies unresolved V genes cover under half, and the rest lacks a known reason. The sample has about 240,000 clones on record, about 80% of them singletons. The ten largest clones capture around 2% of the sample. Sequencing was carried out using peripheral blood. The receptors here all came from a man aged 25 to 40 who had recovered from COVID-19.

The chain employs TRBV5-1 and TRBJ2-2, with D maybe TRBD2 (5 bases). V was shortened by 3 bases and J by 1 base, with 16 bases between the two germline ends. This CDR3 is built from 17 residues. Germline V gene sequence: CDR1 SGHRS, CDR2 YFSETQ. The CDR3 region has the DNA TGCGCCAGCAGCTGGAGGACGGACCAAATGAACACCGGGGAGCTGTTTTTT. Its protein product is CASSWRTDQMNTGELFF.

The chain links TRBV7-2 to TRBJ1-3; D is uncertain. Germline-derived CDR1 and CDR2 are SGHTA and FQGNSA. The ends were cut back, 3 bases at V and 0 bases at J, with 12 bases in the middle. The CDR3 spans 16 residues. The CDR3: CASSLGGTFSGNTIYF. The CDR3 DNA sequence: TGTGCCAGCAGCTTGGGAGGTACCTTCTCTGGAAACACCATATATTTT.

The table lists this clone with a few counts. V gene TRBV5-1 combines with J gene TRBJ1-1; D call uncertain. The CDR3 length is 16 residues. From germline, CDR1 is SGHRS and CDR2 YFSETQ. Trimming pared 0 bases from V and 5 bases from J, leaving 17 bases between. The DNA of the CDR3 is TGCGCCAGCAGCTTGGCTTCCAGGTCGCTCGGTACTGAAGCTTTCTTT. Its translation: CASSLASRSLGTEAFF.

This chain connects TRBV5-1 to TRBJ2-7, with TRBD2 matching over 9 bases. J gave up 7 bases and V 4 bases, and 9 bases lay outside the gene matches. From germline, CDR1 is SGHRS and CDR2 YFSETQ. CDR3 size: 14 residues. The CDR3 loop is CASSPSGTSSEQYF. Here the CDR3 DNA reads TGCGCCAGCAGCCCCTCCGGGACTAGCAGTGAGCAGTACTTC. The full variable domain, its missing parts supplied by reference TRBV5-1 and TRBJ2-7, is KAGVTQTPRYLIKTRGQQVTLSCSPISGHRSVSWYQQTPGQGLQFLFEYFSETQRNKGNFPGRFSGRQFSNSRSEMNVSTLELGDSALYLCASSPSGTSSEQYFGPGTRLTVT.

The rearrangement uses TRBV12-5 and TRBJ1-1; D unresolved. CDR1 and CDR2 from the germline V gene are LGHNT and FRNRAP. The CDR3 is made up of 20 amino acids. V dropped 2 bases and J dropped 0 bases, with 25 bases sitting between them. The CDR3 DNA reads TGTGCTAGTGGTTTGCCACGGGTGGTTGCAGCTTATCGTATGAACACTGAAGCTTTCTTT. Residues: CASGLPRVVAAYRMNTEAFF.

The CDR3 spells CASSERGSPGTEAFF. The CDR3 nucleotides read TGTGCCAGCAGTGAAAGGGGTTCCCCCGGCACTGAAGCTTTCTTT. J is TRBJ1-1 and V is TRBV2, with D perhaps matching TRBD1 (5 bases). Trimming took off 2 bases at V and 4 bases at J, with 14 bases between the two ends. The CDR3 loop spans 15 amino acids. Germline lookup yields CDR1 SNHLY and CDR2 FYNNEI.

This clone came up once. The CDR3 DNA is TGTGCCAGCAGCCCCTGGGTGGGGCGTCAGCCCCAGCATTTT. It encodes CASSPWVGRQPQHF. V usage is TRBV28 and J usage is TRBJ1-5, with a possible D match to TRBD1 (5 bases). This CDR3 has 14 amino acids. Trimming stripped 6 bases from V and 6 bases from J, with 15 bases between. Germline-derived CDR1 and CDR2 are MDHEN and SYDVKM. Full variable domain (remainder filled in from reference TRBV28 and TRBJ1-5): DVKVTQSSRYLVKRTGEKVFLECVQDMDHENMFWYRQDPGLGLRLIYFSYDVKMKEKGDIPEGYSVSREKKERFSLILESASTNQTSMYLCASSPWVGRQPQHFGDGTRLSIL.

V is TRBV7-9 and J is TRBJ1-2, with 8 nucleotides matching TRBD1. From germline, CDR1 is SEHNR and CDR2 FQNEAQ (reference sequence). The CDR3 spans 16 residues. J was trimmed by 5 bases and V by 0 bases; bases with no gene match: 8. CDR3 amino acids: CASSLASQGAGYGYTF. The CDR3 nucleotides are TGTGCCAGCAGCTTAGCTTCCCAGGGGGCTGGGTATGGCTACACCTTC.